This entry features one T cell receptor (beta chain) sequence. Its antigen remains unidentified. The sample is drawn from a study of cytomegalovirus exposure and HLA in healthy donors. CDR3 length equals 13 residues. CDR1 is MNHNS, CDR2 SASEGT, per germline. Deletions cut 6 bases from V and 7 bases from J, with 15 bases between. The validation cohort, a group of under 150 subjects, included the donors and was separate from the approximately 700-subject first cohort. Study conclusions and caveats: There were 150 or so TCR beta chains listed as cytomegalovirus-associated. The classifier reportedly diagnosed cytomegalovirus status with high sensitivity and specificity.

Sequencing used immunoSEQ multiplex PCR; TCRdb keeps in-frame clones, though not all of them. The sample holds 150,000 to 200,000 clones, just under 85% seen once. The sequence came from a man in his thirties or forties in good health and CMV-seropositive. The V gene is TRBV6-1, the J gene TRBJ2-5; D is possibly TRBD2 (6 bases). Sequenced sample: PBMCs. In DNA, the CDR3 is TGTGCCAGCAGCCGGGGGATAATTGGGACCCAGTACTTC. Protein product: CASSRGIIGTQYF.